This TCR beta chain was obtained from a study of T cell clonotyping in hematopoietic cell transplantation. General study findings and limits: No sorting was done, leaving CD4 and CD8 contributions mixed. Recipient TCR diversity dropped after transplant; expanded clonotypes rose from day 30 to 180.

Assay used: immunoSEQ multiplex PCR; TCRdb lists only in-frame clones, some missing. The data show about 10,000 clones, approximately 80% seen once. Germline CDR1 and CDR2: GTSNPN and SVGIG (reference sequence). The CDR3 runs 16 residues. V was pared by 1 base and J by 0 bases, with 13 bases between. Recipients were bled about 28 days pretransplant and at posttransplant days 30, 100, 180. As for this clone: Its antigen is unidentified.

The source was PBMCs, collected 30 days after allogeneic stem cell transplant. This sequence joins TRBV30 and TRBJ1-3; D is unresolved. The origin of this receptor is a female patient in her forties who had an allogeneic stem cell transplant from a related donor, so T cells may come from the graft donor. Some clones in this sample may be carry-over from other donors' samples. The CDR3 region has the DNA TGTGCCTGGAGTGCCCCGGGCCTATACTCTGGAAACACCATATATTTT. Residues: CAWSAPGLYSGNTIYF.